This TCR beta chain was recorded in a study of Ad26.COV2.S vaccination and SARS-CoV-2 variants. Whole-study context: Recipients of Ad26.COV2.S got it intramuscularly, once or twice 56 days apart. Whole-study findings and limits: Recipients given vaccine exceeded placebo recipients in spike-specific TCR breadth. Across vaccine and placebo recipients, the breadth of non-spike TCRs was similar.

This clone has only one observation. Its target is unknown. The germline V and J ends were trimmed by 0 bases and 7 bases, with 13 bases remaining between them. Germline V gene lookup returns CDR1 MGHRA and CDR2 YSYEKL. The CDR3 sequence is 15 residues long. TCRdb keeps only in-frame clones here, not all; method: immunoSEQ multiplex PCR. The sample holds hundreds of thousands of clones; 80% to 90% are singletons and the top ten take approximately 1.5%. Treatment of the sample: 15 to 20 received Ad26.COV2.S at low or high dose, single or two shots; about 5 received placebo; per-sample allocation not given. Specimens were obtained on day 63 following the first vaccine or placebo injection. In Boston, the donor was an adult between 18-55 years of age.

Here the sequenced sample was peripheral blood, taken in a trial of Ad26.COV2.S vaccine versus placebo. The chain couples TRBV4-1 to TRBJ2-1, with unresolved D. The clonotype comes from a person aged 18-60 years who received the Ad26.COV2.S COVID-19 vaccine or a placebo. CDR3 protein: CASSQDPTGLNEQFF. The DNA for the CDR3 is TGCGCCAGCAGCCAAGATCCGACTGGGTTGAATGAGCAGTTCTTC.